The sample holds one count of the clone carrying this T cell receptor beta chain. The sample belongs to a study of blood T cell repertoires in COVID-19. Cohort 3 recovered donors had two negative PCRs, clearance, or symptom resolution. Sequencing was performed with immunoSEQ multiplex PCR; in TCRdb, only in-frame clones are kept and a portion is missing. Of some 240,000 clones listed, around 81% are singletons. In germline, CDR1 is SGHNT, CDR2 YENEEA. V lost 3 bases and J 1 base, leaving 11 bases between the germline ends. The CDR3 sequence is 15 residues long. This sequence joins TRBV11-3 and TRBJ2-3; D is possibly TRBD2 (5 bases). Sequencing used PBMCs or T cells enriched from blood (not recorded which). The TCR comes from a man aged 50-59 years who had recovered from COVID-19. The DNA for the CDR3 is TGTGCCAGCAGCTTTGTGGGAGTCGGCACAGATACGCAGTATTTT. This gives the protein CASSFVGVGTDTQYF.